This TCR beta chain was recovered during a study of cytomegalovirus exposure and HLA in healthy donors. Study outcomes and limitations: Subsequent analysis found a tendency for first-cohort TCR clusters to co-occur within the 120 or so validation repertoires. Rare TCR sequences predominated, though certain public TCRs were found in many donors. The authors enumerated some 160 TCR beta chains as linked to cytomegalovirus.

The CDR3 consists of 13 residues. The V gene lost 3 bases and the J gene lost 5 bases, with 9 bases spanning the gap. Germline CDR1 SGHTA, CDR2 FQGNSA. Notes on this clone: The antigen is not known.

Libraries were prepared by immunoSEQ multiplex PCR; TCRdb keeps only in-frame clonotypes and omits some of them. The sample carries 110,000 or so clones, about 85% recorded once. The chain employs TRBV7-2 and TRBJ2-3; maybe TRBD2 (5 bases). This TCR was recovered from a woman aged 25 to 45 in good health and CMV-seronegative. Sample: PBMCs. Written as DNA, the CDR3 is TGTGCCAGCAGCTTGGCGGGTGGAGATACGCAGTATTTT. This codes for CASSLAGGDTQYF.